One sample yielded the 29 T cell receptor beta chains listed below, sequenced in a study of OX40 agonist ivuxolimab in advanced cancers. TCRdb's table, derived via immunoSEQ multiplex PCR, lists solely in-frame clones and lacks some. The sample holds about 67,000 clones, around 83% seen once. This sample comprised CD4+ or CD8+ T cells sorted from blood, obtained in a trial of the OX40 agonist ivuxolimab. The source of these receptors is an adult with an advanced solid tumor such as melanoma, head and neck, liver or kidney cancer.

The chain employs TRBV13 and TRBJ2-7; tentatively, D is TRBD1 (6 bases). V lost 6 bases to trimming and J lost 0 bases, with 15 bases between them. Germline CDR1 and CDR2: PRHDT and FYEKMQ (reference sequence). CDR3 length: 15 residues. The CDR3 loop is CASRNTRGSSYEQYF. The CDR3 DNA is TGTGCCAGCAGAAATACCAGGGGCAGCTCCTACGAGCAGTACTTC.

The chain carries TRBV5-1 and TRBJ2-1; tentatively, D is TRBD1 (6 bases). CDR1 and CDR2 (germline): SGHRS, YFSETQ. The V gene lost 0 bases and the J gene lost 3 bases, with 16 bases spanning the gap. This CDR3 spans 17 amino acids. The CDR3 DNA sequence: TGCGCCAGCAGCTTGGCCCCACAGGGATGGGACTACAATGAGCAGTTCTTC. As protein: CASSLAPQGWDYNEQFF.

The CDR3 DNA is TGTGCCAGCAGCTTGGGGACAACAAAAACCTACGAGCAGTACTTC. Its translation: CASSLGTTKTYEQYF. This rearrangement joins TRBV5-4 to TRBJ2-7, with a tentative D call TRBD1 (5 bases). The germline CDR1 and CDR2 sequences are SGHNT and YYREEE (reference sequence). This CDR3 is built from 15 residues. The V end lost 0 bases, the J end lost 2 bases, and 12 bases lay between the germline ends.

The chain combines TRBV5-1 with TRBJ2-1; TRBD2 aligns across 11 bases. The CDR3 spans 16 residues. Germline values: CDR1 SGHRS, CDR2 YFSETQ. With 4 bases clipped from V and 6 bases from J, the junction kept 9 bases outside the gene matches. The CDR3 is CASSPTSGTEGNEQFF. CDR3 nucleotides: TGCGCCAGCAGCCCGACTAGCGGGACAGAGGGCAATGAGCAGTTCTTC.

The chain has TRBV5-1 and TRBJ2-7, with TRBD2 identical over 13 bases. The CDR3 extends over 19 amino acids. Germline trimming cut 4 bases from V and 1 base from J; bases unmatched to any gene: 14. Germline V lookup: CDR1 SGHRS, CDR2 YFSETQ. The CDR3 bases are TGCGCCAGCAGCGCCGGGACTAGCGGGGCCTTCCATCAGTCCTACGAGCAGTACTTC. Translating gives CASSAGTSGAFHQSYEQYF.

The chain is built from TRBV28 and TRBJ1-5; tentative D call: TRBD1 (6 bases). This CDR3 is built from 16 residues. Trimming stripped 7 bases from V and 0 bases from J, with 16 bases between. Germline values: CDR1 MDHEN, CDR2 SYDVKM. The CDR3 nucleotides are TGTGCCAGCAATCCCTACAGGGATTATAGCAATCAGCCCCAGCATTTT. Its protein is CASNPYRDYSNQPQHF.

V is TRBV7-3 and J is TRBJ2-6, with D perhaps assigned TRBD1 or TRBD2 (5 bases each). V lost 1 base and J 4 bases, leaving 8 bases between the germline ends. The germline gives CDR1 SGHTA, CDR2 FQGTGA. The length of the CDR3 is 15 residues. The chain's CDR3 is CASSLNGDGANVLTF. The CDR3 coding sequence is TGTGCCAGCAGCTTAAATGGGGACGGGGCCAACGTCCTGACTTTC.

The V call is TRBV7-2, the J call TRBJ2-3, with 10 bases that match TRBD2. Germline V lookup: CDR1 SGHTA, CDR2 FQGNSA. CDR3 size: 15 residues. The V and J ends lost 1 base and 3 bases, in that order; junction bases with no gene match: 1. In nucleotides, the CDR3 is TGTGCCAGCAGCTTAGTTAGCGGGGGGACAGATACGCAGTATTTT. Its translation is CASSLVSGGTDTQYF.

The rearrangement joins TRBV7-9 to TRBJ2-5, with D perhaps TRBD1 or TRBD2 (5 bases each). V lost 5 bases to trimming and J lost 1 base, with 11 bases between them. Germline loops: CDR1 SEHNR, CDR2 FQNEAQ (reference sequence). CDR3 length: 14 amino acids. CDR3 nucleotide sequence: TGTGCCAGCAGCCCAGGGACCATCCAAGAGACCCAGTACTTC. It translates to CASSPGTIQETQYF.

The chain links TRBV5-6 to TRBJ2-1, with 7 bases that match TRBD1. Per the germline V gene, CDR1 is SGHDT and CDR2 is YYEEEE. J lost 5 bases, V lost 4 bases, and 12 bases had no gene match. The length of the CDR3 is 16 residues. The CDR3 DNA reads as TGTGCCAGCAGCCCAAGGACAGGAAGCTACAACAATGAGCAGTTCTTC. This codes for CASSPRTGSYNNEQFF.

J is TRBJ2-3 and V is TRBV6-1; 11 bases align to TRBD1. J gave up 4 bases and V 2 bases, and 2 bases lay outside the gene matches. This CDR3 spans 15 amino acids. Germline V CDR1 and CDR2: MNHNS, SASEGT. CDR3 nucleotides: TGTGCCAGCAGTGAACGGACAGGGGGCCCAGATACGCAGTATTTT. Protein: CASSERTGGPDTQYF.

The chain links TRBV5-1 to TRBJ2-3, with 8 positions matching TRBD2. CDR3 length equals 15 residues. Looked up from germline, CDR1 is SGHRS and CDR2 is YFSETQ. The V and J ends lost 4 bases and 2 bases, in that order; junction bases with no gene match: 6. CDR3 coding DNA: TGCGCCAGCAGCGATACTAGCGGATACACAGATACGCAGTATTTT. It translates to CASSDTSGYTDTQYF.

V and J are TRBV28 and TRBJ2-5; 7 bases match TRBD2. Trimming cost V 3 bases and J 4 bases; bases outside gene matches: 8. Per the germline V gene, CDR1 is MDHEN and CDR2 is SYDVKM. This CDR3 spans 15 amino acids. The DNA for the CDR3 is TGTGCCAGCAGTTTGGGGGGAGGGCCGGGAGAGACCCAGTACTTC. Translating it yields CASSLGGGPGETQYF.

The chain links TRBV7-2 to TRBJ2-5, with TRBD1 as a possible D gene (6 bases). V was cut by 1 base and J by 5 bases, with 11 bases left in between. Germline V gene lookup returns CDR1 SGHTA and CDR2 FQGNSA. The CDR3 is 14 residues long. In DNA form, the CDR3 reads TGTGCCAGCAGCTTAGACAGGGAAGAGGAGACCCAGTACTTC. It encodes CASSLDREEETQYF.

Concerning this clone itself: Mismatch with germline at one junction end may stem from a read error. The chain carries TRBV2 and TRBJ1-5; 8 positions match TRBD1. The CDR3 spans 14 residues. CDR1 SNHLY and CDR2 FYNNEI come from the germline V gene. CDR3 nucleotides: TGTGCCAGCAGCTCCGGACAGGGCAACCAGCCCCAGCATTTT. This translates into CASSSGQGNQPQHF. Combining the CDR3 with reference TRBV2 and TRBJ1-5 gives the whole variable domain EPEVTQTPSHQVTQMGQEVILRCVPISNHLYFYWYRQILGQKVEFLVSFYNNEISEKSEIFDDQFSVERPDGSNFTLKIRSTKLEDSAMYFCASSSGQGNQPQHFGDGTRLSIL.

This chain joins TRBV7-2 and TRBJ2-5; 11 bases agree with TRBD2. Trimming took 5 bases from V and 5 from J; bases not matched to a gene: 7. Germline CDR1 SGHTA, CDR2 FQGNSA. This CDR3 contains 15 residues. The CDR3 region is CASSRTSGGYETQYF. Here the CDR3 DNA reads TGTGCCAGCAGCCGCACTAGCGGGGGTTATGAGACCCAGTACTTC. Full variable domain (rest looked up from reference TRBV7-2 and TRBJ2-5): GAGVSQSPSNKVTEKGKDVELRCDPISGHTALYWYRQSLGQGLEFLIYFQGNSAPDKSGLPSDRFSAERTGGSVSTLTIQRTQQEDSAVYLCASSRTSGGYETQYFGPGTRLLVL.

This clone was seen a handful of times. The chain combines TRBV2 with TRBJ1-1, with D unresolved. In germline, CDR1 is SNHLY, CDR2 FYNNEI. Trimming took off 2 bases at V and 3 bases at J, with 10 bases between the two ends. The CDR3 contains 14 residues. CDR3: CASSESPVDTEAFF. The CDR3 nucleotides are TGTGCCAGCAGTGAAAGTCCTGTAGACACTGAAGCTTTCTTT.

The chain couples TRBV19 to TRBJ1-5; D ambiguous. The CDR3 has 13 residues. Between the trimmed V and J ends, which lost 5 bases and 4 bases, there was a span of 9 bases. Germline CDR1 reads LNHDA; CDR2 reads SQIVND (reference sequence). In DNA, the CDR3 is TGTGCCAGTAGTCTCGACGCGAATCAGCCCCAGCATTTT. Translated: CASSLDANQPQHF.

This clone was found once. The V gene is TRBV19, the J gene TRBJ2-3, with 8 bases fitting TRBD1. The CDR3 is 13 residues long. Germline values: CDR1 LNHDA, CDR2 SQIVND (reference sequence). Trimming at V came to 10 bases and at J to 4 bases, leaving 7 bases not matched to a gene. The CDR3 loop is CAIQPTGADTQYF. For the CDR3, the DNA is TGTGCCATCCAGCCGACAGGGGCAGATACGCAGTATTTT.

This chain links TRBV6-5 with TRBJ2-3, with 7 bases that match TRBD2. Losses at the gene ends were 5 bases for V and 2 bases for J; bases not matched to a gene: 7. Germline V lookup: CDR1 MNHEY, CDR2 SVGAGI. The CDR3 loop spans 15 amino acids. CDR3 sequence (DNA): TGTGCCAGCAGTCGGGGGAGGGAGATCACAGATACGCAGTATTTT. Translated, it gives CASSRGREITDTQYF.

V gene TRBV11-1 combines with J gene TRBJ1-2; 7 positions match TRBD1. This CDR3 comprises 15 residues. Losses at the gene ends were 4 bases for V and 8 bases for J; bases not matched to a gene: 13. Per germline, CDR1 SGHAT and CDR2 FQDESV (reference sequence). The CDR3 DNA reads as TGTGCCAGCAGCTCTCTCTCGGACAGGCTGATCGGCTACACCTTC. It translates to CASSSLSDRLIGYTF.

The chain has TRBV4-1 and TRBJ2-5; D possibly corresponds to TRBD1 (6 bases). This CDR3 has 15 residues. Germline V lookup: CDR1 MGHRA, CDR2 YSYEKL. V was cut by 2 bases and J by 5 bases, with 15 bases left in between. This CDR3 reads CASSQQDSDWETQYF. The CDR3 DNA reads TGCGCCAGCAGCCAACAGGACAGCGATTGGGAGACCCAGTACTTC.

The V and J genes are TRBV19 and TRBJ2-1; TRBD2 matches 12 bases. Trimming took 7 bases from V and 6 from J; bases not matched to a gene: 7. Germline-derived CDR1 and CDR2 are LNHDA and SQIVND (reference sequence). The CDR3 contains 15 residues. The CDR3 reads CASTPSGGAGNEQFF. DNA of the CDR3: TGTGCCAGTACACCTAGCGGGGGGGCGGGCAATGAGCAGTTCTTC. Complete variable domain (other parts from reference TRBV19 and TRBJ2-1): DGGITQSPKYLFRKEGQNVTLSCEQNLNHDAMYWYRQDPGQGLRLIYYSQIVNDFQKGDIAEGYSVSREKKESFPLTVTSAQKNPTAFYLCASTPSGGAGNEQFFGPGTRLTVL.

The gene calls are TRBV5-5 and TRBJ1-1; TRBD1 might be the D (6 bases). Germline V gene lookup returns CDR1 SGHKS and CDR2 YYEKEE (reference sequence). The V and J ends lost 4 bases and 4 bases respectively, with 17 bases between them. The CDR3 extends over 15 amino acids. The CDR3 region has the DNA TGTGCCAGCAGCCCCTTTTCAGGAGGGGGCACTGAAGCTTTCTTT. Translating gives CASSPFSGGGTEAFF.

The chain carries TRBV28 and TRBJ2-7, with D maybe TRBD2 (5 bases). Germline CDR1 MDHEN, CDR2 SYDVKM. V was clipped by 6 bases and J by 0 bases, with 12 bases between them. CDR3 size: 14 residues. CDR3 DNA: TGTGCCAGCAGGAATAGCGTGAGCTCCTACGAGCAGTACTTC. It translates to CASRNSVSSYEQYF.

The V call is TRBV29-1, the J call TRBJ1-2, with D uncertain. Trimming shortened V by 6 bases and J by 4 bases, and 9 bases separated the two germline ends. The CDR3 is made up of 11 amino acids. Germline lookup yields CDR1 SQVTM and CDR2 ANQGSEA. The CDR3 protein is CSVTELYGYTF. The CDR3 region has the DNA TGCAGCGTGACTGAGCTCTATGGCTACACCTTC.

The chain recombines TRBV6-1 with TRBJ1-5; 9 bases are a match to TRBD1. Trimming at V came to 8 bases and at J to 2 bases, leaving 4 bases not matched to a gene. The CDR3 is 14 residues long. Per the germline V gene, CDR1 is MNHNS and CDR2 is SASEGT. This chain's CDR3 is CASLDRGGNQPQHF. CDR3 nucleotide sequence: TGTGCCAGCCTGGACAGGGGAGGCAATCAGCCCCAGCATTTT.

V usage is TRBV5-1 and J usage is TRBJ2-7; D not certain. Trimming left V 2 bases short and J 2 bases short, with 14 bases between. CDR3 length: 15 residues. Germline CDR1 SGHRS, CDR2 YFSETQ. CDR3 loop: CASSLEGNEAYEQYF. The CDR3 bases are TGCGCCAGCAGCTTAGAAGGTAATGAGGCCTACGAGCAGTACTTC.

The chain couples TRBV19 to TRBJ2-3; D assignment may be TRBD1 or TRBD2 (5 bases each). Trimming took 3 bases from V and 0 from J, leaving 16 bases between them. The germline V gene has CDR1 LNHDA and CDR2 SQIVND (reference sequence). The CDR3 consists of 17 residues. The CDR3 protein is CASSIRTPGRSTDTQYF. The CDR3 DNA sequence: TGTGCCAGTAGTATCCGCACTCCGGGACGGAGCACAGATACGCAGTATTTT.